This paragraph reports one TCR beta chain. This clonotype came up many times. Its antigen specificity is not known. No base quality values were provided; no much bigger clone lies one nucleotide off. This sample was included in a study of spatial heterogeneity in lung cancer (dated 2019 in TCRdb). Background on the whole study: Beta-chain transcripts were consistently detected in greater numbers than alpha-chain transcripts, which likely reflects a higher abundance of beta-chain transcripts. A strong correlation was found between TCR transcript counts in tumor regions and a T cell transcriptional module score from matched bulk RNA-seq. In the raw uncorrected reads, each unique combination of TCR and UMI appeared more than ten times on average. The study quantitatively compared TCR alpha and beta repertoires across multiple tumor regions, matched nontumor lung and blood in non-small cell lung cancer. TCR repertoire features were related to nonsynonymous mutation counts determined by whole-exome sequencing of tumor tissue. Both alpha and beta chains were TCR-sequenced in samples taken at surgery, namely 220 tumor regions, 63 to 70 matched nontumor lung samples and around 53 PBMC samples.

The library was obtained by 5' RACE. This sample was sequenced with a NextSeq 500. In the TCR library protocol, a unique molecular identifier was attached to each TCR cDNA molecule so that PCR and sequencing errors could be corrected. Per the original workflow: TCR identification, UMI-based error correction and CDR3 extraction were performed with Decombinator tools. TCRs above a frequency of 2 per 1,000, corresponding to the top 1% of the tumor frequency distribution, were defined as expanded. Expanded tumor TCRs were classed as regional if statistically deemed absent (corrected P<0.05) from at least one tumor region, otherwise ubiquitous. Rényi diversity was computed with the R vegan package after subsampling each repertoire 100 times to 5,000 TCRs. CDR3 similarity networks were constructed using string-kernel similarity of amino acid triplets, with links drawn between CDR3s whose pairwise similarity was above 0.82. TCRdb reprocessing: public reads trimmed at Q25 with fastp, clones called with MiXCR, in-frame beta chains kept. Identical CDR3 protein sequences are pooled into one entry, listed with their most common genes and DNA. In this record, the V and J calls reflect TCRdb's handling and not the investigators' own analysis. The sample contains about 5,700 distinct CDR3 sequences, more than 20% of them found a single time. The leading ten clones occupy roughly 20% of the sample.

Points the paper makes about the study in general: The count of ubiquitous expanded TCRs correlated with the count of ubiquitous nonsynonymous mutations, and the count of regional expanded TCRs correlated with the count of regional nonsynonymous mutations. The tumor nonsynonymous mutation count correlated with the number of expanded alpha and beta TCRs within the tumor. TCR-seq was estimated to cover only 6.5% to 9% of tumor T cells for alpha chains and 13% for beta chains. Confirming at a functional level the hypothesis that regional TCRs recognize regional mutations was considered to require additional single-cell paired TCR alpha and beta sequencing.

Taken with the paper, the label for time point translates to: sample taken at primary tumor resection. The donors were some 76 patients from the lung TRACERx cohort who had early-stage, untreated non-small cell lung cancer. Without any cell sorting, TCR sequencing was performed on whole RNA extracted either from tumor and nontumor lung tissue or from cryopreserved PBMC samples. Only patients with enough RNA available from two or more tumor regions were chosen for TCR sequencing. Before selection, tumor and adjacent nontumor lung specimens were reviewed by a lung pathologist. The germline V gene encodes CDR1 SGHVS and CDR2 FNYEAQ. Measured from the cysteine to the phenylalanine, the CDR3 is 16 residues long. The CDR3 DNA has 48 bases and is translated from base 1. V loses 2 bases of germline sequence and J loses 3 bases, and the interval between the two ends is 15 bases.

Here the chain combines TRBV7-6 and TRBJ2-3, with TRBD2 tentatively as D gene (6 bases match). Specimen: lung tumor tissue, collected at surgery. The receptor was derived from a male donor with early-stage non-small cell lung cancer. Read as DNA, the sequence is TGTGCCAGCAGCTTATGGGGGACTGGGGATACAGATACGCAGTATTTT. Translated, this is CASSLWGTGDTDTQYF.